A single sample gave rise to the 16 T cell receptor beta chains below, sequenced in a study of kidney transplant recipient with SARS-CoV-2 infection. MiXCR was run by TCRdb on the reads, yielding one entry per CDR3 protein. The sample lists 200,000 to 300,000 distinct CDR3 sequences, 25% to 30% occurring once. The sample consisted of a blood sample, taken at baseline and around day 120 from a kidney transplant recipient. Receptor source: a male patient aged 25-45 years who had COVID-19 and was a kidney transplant recipient. Part of the T cells may come from the graft donor.

To note about this clonotype: A much bigger clone sits one base away, suggesting this may be a read error. The CDR3 ends on some other residue instead of the conserved phenylalanine or tryptophan, so this is likely a read error. Here the CDR3 reads CASSLSIATEAFL. The DNA for the CDR3 is TGTGCCAGCAGCTTAAGTATCGCTACTGAAGCTTTCCTT. The rearrangement joins TRBV7-9 to TRBJ1-1; no definite D call. V lost 2 bases and J lost 5, with 9 bases in between. The length of the CDR3 is 13 residues. Germline loops: CDR1 SEHNR, CDR2 FQNEAQ (reference sequence).

This clonotype came up a few times. The chain combines TRBV20-1 with TRBJ2-1, with D tentatively TRBD2 (6 bases). The V end lost 3 bases, the J end lost 7 bases, and 25 bases lay between the germline ends. Germline V CDR1 and CDR2: DFQATT, SNEGSKA (reference sequence). The length of the CDR3 is 17 residues. The DNA of the CDR3 is TGCAGTGCTAGCCAATCTGGGGGGACGATTCCGATTAATGAGCAGTTCTTC. Its protein is CSASQSGGTIPINEQFF.

On this clonotype: A far larger clone differs by one base, so this is likely a read error. This chain links TRBV3-1 with TRBJ1-2; unclear D gene. The CDR3 is made up of 17 amino acids. Germline values: CDR1 LGHDT, CDR2 YNNKEL (reference sequence). Trimming cost V 5 bases and J 4 bases, with 23 bases left between them. The CDR3, as DNA: TGTGCCAGCAGCTCCGGTTCCACCCTTCGAAGGACCTATGGCTACACCTTC. Protein: CASSSGSTLRRTYGYTF.

Ten or more counts support this clonotype. It is unclear where the CDR3 begins or ends on the DNA, so no DNA is shown, and the CDR3 is as TCRdb lists it. The V gene is TRBV7-5, the J gene TRBJ1-2. TRBV7-5 is termed a pseudogene. The CDR3 has 19 amino acids, counting both end residues. CDR3 in amino acids: CISVPESRREVGKTYGYTF.

A remark on this clonotype: At one end the junction does not follow the germline gene, possibly because of a read error. The V gene is TRBV6-1, the J gene TRBJ2-5, with a weak D call TRBD1 (5 bases). The CDR3 has 16 amino acids. Germline V gene data show CDR1 as MNHNS and CDR2 as SASEGT. The CDR3 sequence: CASGEGVFDLQETQYF. CDR3 nucleotides: TGTGCCAGCGGTGAAGGGGTTTTCGATCTCCAAGAGACCCAGTACTTC.

This clonotype was picked up many times. The V and J genes are TRBV6-6 and TRBJ1-2; no clear D. The V end was cut by 5 bases, the J end by 4 bases, with 23 bases between. The CDR3 contains 17 residues. Per germline, CDR1 MNHNY and CDR2 SVGAGI (reference sequence). CDR3 sequence: CASSSKVGGRKTYGYTF. Written as DNA, the CDR3 is TGTGCCAGCAGTAGCAAAGTAGGTGGGAGAAAGACCTATGGCTACACCTTC.

This clonotype appeared many times. The rearrangement links TRBV27 to TRBJ2-7; tentative D call: TRBD1 (5 bases). The V and J ends lost 5 bases and 0 bases respectively, with 11 bases between them. This CDR3 contains 14 residues. Germline V gene lookup returns CDR1 MNHEY and CDR2 SMNVEV (reference sequence). CDR3 residues: CASSLRENSYEQYF. The CDR3, as DNA: TGTGCCAGCAGTCTCAGGGAAAACTCCTACGAGCAGTACTTC.

The V and J genes are TRBV25-1 and TRBJ1-2; D unresolved. V was pared by 5 bases and J by 4 bases, with 23 bases between. The CDR3 has 17 residues. CDR1 is MGHDK and CDR2 is SYGVNS in the germline V gene. The CDR3, as DNA: TGTGCCAGCAGTACGGTTACAGAACTGGGAAAGACCTATGGCTACACCTTC. Its translation is CASSTVTELGKTYGYTF.

This clonotype has more than one count but fewer than ten. This chain uses TRBV20-1 with TRBJ2-3, with TRBD1 identical over 7 bases. The CDR3 consists of 16 residues. Per the germline V gene, CDR1 is DFQATT and CDR2 is SNEGSKA (reference sequence). The V segment lost 2 bases and the J segment 0 bases; nucleotides outside the gene matches: 8. CDR3 bases: TGCAGTGCTAGATCCCCGGACAGGACTAGCACAGATACGCAGTATTTT. Translated: CSARSPDRTSTDTQYF.

Ten or more counts support this clonotype. The chain uses TRBV27 and TRBJ2-7; 7 bases match TRBD2. Per the germline V gene, CDR1 is MNHEY and CDR2 is SMNVEV (reference sequence). The CDR3 spans 15 residues. The V segment lost 1 base and the J segment 7 bases; nucleotides outside the gene matches: 10. CDR3 nucleotide sequence: TGTGCCAGCAGTTTATTCGGGAGGCCGCGGGAGGAGCAGTACTTC. Translated, it gives CASSLFGRPREEQYF.

With regard to this clonotype: A much larger clone differs by one base, so this may be a read error. This chain connects TRBV5-5 to TRBJ2-2; D ambiguous. The CDR3 spans 16 residues. CDR1 is SGHKS and CDR2 is YYEKEE in the germline V gene (reference sequence). CDR3 sequence (DNA): TGTGCCAGCGGCTTGGTTAGGGCCCCGAACACCGGGGAGCTGTTTTTT. It is translated as CASGLVRAPNTGELFF.

To note about this clonotype: A read error may explain this, as a much larger clone is one base away. The chain links TRBV10-3 to TRBJ2-5, with TRBD2 matching 9 bases. The germline gives CDR1 ENHRY, CDR2 SYGVKD. There are 18 residues in the CDR3. The CDR3 sequence: CAISESAGGGGAEEAQYF. DNA for the CDR3: TGTGCCATCAGTGAGTCAGCGGGAGGAGGTGGGGCGGAAGAGGCCCAGTACTTC.

This clonotype appeared many times. The chain joins TRBV28 to TRBJ1-2; D unresolved. The V gene's germline CDR1 is MDHEN and CDR2 SYDVKM. This CDR3 has 11 residues. The V gene lost 8 bases and the J gene lost 7 bases, with 11 bases spanning the gap. The CDR3 spells CASSAPSGYTF. The CDR3 coding sequence is TGTGCCAGCTCCGCCCCCAGTGGCTACACCTTC.

As to this clonotype: A much larger clone differs from this one at a single base, so this may be a read error. The missing conserved phenylalanine or tryptophan at the end of this CDR3 makes a read error likely. V gene TRBV3-1 combines with J gene TRBJ2-7, with TRBD2 matching 9 bases. Germline CDR1 LGHDT, CDR2 YNNKEL (reference sequence). This CDR3 is built from 16 residues. The J segment lost 0 bases and the V segment lost 0 bases, leaving 3 bases of the junction unmatched. The CDR3 bases are TGTGCCAGCAGCCAAGATATAGCGGGAGCCTCCTACGAGCAGTACTCC. Encoded protein: CASSQDIAGASYEQYS.

Worth noting for this clonotype: No conserved phenylalanine or tryptophan is present at the end of the CDR3, so a read error is the likely explanation. The DNA is left out, because the CDR3 cannot be placed on it with certainty; the CDR3 is given as TCRdb lists it. The V and J genes are TRBV3-1 and TRBJ1-1. Germline assignment: CDR1 LGHDT and CDR2 YNNKEL (reference sequence). The CDR3 is 17 residues long, counting both termini. The CDR3 loop reads CASSRMDPISIRTEAFL.

The chain uses TRBV4-1 and TRBJ1-1; 7 nucleotides line up with TRBD1. The CDR3 is 14 residues long. CDR1 and CDR2 (germline): MGHRA, YSYEKL. With 8 bases clipped from V and 5 bases from J, the junction kept 11 bases outside the gene matches. CDR3 nucleotide sequence: TGCGCCAGCGGCCGAGGACAGGTCGATACTGAAGCTTTCTTT. Protein sequence: CASGRGQVDTEAFF.